This entry describes one T cell receptor beta chain. Its antigen is as yet unknown. The junction and the germline gene differ at one end; a read error may be behind it. Each 20-30 mg portion of unsorted bulk tissue served as the source for co-extraction of RNA and DNA. The source of the sample is a study of tumor-infiltrating lymphocytes in primary liver carcinoma. Study outcomes and limitations: Blood trailed tumors significantly in top-250-clone fraction (p = 0.039).

The CDR3 contains 14 residues. CDR1 MNHEY and CDR2 SMNVEV come from the germline V gene (reference sequence). With around 490 ng total RNA as template and a constant-region primer, TCR beta cDNA was made. Three nested multiplex PCR rounds of slightly modified ARM-PCR generated TCR beta libraries. The two initial PCR rounds, roughly 9 cycles each, used TRBV1-TRBV30 forward and C-beta reverse primers. TCRdb independently ran MiXCR on the multiplex PCR reads; one entry per CDR3 protein. Of 95,000 to 100,000 distinct CDR3 sequences in the sample, about 62% are singletons; the top ten hold roughly an eighth.

The clonotype comes from a woman between 55 and 75 years old with primary liver carcinoma and hepatitis B virus infection. The chain carries TRBV27 and TRBJ2-7, with D perhaps being TRBD1 or TRBD2 (5 bases each). The source material was liver tumor tissue from sampling region 2. Subset specified: tumor region T2, inferior pole. The chain's CDR3 is CACSFRGVPYEQYF. The CDR3 coding sequence is TGTGCCTGCAGTTTTAGGGGAGTACCGTACGAGCAGTACTTC.